Below, 20 T cell receptor beta chains from the same sample are listed, as sequenced in a study of blood T cell repertoires in COVID-19. TCRdb's table, derived via immunoSEQ multiplex PCR, lists solely in-frame clones and lacks some. In the table there are approximately 100,000 clones, about 90% of which are singletons. Material for sequencing was peripheral blood. These receptors all stem from a human donor with COVID-19, enrolled during active disease. The donor label of this sample is uncertain.

The chain joins TRBV19 to TRBJ1-3; 9 bases are shared with TRBD1. CDR1 is LNHDA, CDR2 SQIVND, per germline (reference sequence). This CDR3 has 16 residues. Unmatched junction bases numbered 5, after V lost 5 bases and J lost 0 bases. The CDR3 protein is CASSADRGHSGNTIYF. Here the CDR3 DNA reads TGTGCCAGTAGTGCGGACAGGGGACACTCTGGAAACACCATATATTTT.

J is TRBJ2-7 and V is TRBV11-2; unclear D gene. Germline assignment: CDR1 SGHAT and CDR2 FQNNGV. This CDR3 region has 11 residues. V was pared by 7 bases and J by 6 bases, with 10 bases between. CDR3 sequence (DNA): TGTGCCAGCACCCTGGCTAGCGAGCAGTACTTC. It is translated as CASTLASEQYF. Full variable domain (outside the CDR3, taken from reference TRBV11-2 and TRBJ2-7): EAGVAQSPRYKIIEKRQSVAFWCNPISGHATLYWYQQILGQGPKLLIQFQNNGVVDDSQLPKDRFSAERLKGVDSTLKIQPAKLEDSAVYLCASTLASEQYFGPGTRLTVT.

This chain links TRBV7-6 with TRBJ2-2; 9 bases align to TRBD1. Trimming took 5 bases from V and 4 from J; bases not matched to a gene: 11. The CDR3 is 17 amino acids. Germline loops: CDR1 SGHVS, CDR2 FNYEAQ. The CDR3 spells CASSAMGTGSITGELFF. The CDR3 bases are TGTGCCAGCAGCGCGATGGGGACAGGGAGTATCACCGGGGAGCTGTTTTTT.

The rearrangement uses TRBV7-8 and TRBJ1-5, with TRBD1 matching 7 bases. The CDR3 has 15 residues. The junction had 6 bases not matched to a gene; V was cut back by 0 bases and J by 7 bases. In germline, CDR1 is SGHVS, CDR2 FQNEAQ. CDR3 sequence reads: CASSLAATGNQPQHF. The CDR3, as DNA: TGTGCCAGCAGCTTAGCAGCGACAGGGAACCAGCCCCAGCATTTT.

The chain joins TRBV7-2 to TRBJ2-7; D gene uncertain. The germline gives CDR1 SGHTA, CDR2 FQGNSA. Trimming left V 4 bases short and J 6 bases short, with 7 bases between. The CDR3 spans 11 residues. The DNA of the CDR3 is TGTGCCAGCAGCTCTGGGCCCGAGCAGTACTTC. It translates to CASSSGPEQYF.

The chain recombines TRBV3-1 (or the pseudogene TRBV3-2) with TRBJ2-7; 7 nucleotides agree with TRBD2. CDR1 is LGHDT, CDR2 YNNKEL, per germline (reference sequence). The J segment lost 8 bases and the V segment lost 0 bases, leaving 1 base of the junction unmatched. The CDR3 is 12 residues long. The CDR3 sequence is CASSQESGKQYF. CDR3 nucleotide sequence: TGTGCCAGCAGCCAAGAGAGCGGGAAGCAGTACTTC.

The rearrangement links TRBV7-9 to TRBJ1-1; 7 bases fit TRBD1. Losses at the gene ends were 4 bases for V and 5 bases for J; bases not matched to a gene: 10. The CDR3 has 15 residues. Germline CDR1 reads SEHNR; CDR2 reads FQNEAQ (reference sequence). The chain's CDR3 is CASSSNSGQRTEAFF. CDR3 DNA: TGTGCCAGCAGCTCCAACTCGGGACAGCGTACTGAAGCTTTCTTT.

The chain combines TRBV19 with TRBJ1-5; the D gene is possibly TRBD1 (5 bases). The CDR3 has 13 amino acids. The V gene lost 2 bases and the J gene lost 5 bases, with 7 bases spanning the gap. Germline lookup yields CDR1 LNHDA and CDR2 SQIVND (reference sequence). In nucleotides, the CDR3 is TGTGCCAGTAGTATAATCAGGGATCAGCCCCAGCATTTT. This encodes CASSIIRDQPQHF.

The chain couples TRBV28 to TRBJ1-4; D is uncertain. V was shortened by 6 bases and J by 0 bases, with 14 bases between the two germline ends. CDR3 length: 16 residues. The germline V gene encodes CDR1 MDHEN and CDR2 SYDVKM. The CDR3 sequence: CASSYPLAATNEKLFF. CDR3 bases: TGTGCCAGCAGCTACCCCCTCGCTGCAACTAATGAAAAACTGTTTTTT.

Only a few counts were recorded for this clone. Here the CDR3 reads CASSLAQGAEYGYTF. Here the CDR3 DNA reads TGTGCCAGCAGCTTAGCCCAGGGGGCTGAATATGGCTACACCTTC. This chain connects TRBV7-9 to TRBJ1-2; 8 positions match TRBD1. This CDR3 has 15 amino acids. Germline V gene lookup returns CDR1 SEHNR and CDR2 FQNEAQ (reference sequence). V trimming: 0 bases; J trimming: 5 bases; junction bases outside the gene matches: 5.

V and J are TRBV28 and TRBJ1-1, with D possibly being TRBD1 (6 bases). CDR3 length: 16 amino acids. Per germline, CDR1 MDHEN and CDR2 SYDVKM. Trimming took 5 bases from V and 0 from J, leaving 16 bases between them. CDR3 residues: CASSALTGPVNTEAFF. The CDR3, as DNA: TGTGCCAGCAGTGCGTTGACAGGCCCAGTGAACACTGAAGCTTTCTTT.

This rearrangement joins TRBV9 to TRBJ2-1; 8 nucleotides align to TRBD2. This CDR3 is built from 16 residues. V was clipped by 0 bases and J by 3 bases; unmatched bases: 5. Germline V gives CDR1 SGDLS, CDR2 YYNGEE. CDR3 in DNA: TGTGCCAGCAGCGTAGGAGCGGGAGCGGTCTACAATGAGCAGTTCTTC. It encodes CASSVGAGAVYNEQFF.

The V gene is TRBV19, the J gene TRBJ1-2; D gene ambiguous. Per the germline V gene, CDR1 is LNHDA and CDR2 is SQIVND (reference sequence). This CDR3 comprises 12 residues. The germline V and J ends were trimmed by 7 bases and 4 bases, with 10 bases remaining between them. The CDR3 is CASTQNTYGYTF. Written as DNA, the CDR3 is TGTGCCAGTACCCAAAACACCTATGGCTACACCTTC.

CDR3 nucleotide sequence: TGTGCCACCAGTGATCTCAAGACAGGGGGCACAGATACGCAGTATTTT. This encodes CATSDLKTGGTDTQYF. The chain employs TRBV24-1 and TRBJ2-3, with 8 positions matching TRBD1. With 3 bases clipped from V and 1 base from J, the junction kept 5 bases outside the gene matches. Germline CDR1 KGHDR, CDR2 SFDVKD. The CDR3 totals 16 residues.

V is TRBV6-1 and J is TRBJ1-5; TRBD1 matches at 10 bases. Looked up from germline, CDR1 is MNHNS and CDR2 is SASEGT. Trimming removed 2 bases from V and 7 bases from J; junction bases left unmatched: 8. The CDR3 sequence is 16 residues long. The CDR3 spells CASSEPGQGKGQPQHF. CDR3 nucleotide sequence: TGTGCCAGCAGTGAACCGGGACAGGGGAAAGGGCAGCCCCAGCATTTT.

V is TRBV5-4 and J is TRBJ2-7; 10 bases agree with TRBD2. Germline V gives CDR1 SGHNT, CDR2 YYREEE (reference sequence). V trimming: 0 bases; J trimming: 5 bases; junction bases outside the gene matches: 5. This CDR3 region has 15 residues. CDR3: CASSLAAGGLDEQYF. The CDR3 coding sequence is TGTGCCAGCAGCTTGGCAGCGGGAGGGTTGGACGAGCAGTACTTC.

The chain uses TRBV4-2 and TRBJ2-1; 7 positions match TRBD2. Germline V gives CDR1 LGHNA, CDR2 YNFKEQ. The CDR3 is made up of 16 amino acids. V was pared by 0 bases and J by 3 bases, with 5 bases of the junction left unmatched. CDR3: CASSQDKASGYNEQFF. The CDR3 coding sequence is TGTGCCAGCAGCCAAGACAAGGCTAGCGGCTACAATGAGCAGTTCTTC.

This chain joins TRBV19 and TRBJ2-6, with D tentatively TRBD2 (5 bases). Trimming shortened V by 8 bases and J by 0 bases, and 17 bases separated the two germline ends. Germline V gene lookup returns CDR1 LNHDA and CDR2 SQIVND (reference sequence). The CDR3 totals 17 residues. The CDR3 DNA reads as TGTGCCAGTGGGTCGCGGGCTACGAGCTCTGGGGCCAACGTCCTGACTTTC. Protein product: CASGSRATSSGANVLTF.

This chain uses TRBV7-2 with TRBJ2-1; 9 nucleotides align to TRBD1. CDR1 and CDR2 (germline): SGHTA, FQGNSA. The length of the CDR3 is 16 residues. The J segment lost 4 bases and the V segment lost 4 bases, leaving 8 bases of the junction unmatched. The CDR3 DNA reads as TGTGCCAGCAGCTCTTTTGGACAGGGGTTTTACAATGAGCAGTTCTTC. Its translation: CASSSFGQGFYNEQFF.

This clone was counted once. The chain joins TRBV18 to TRBJ1-6; D may be TRBD1 (5 bases). Trimming left V 3 bases short and J 7 bases short, with 10 bases between. The CDR3 has 14 amino acids. In germline, CDR1 is KGHSH, CDR2 LQKENI. The CDR3 reads CASSPLKGNSPLHF. DNA for the CDR3: TGTGCCAGCTCACCCTTAAAGGGGAATTCACCCCTCCACTTT.